This T cell receptor beta chain was recovered during a study of shared clonotypes between healthy human individuals (TCRdb year 2020). About the investigation overall: Three men and two women, aged 18 to 49 years, made up the cohort. Different laboratories and diverse techniques were used to prepare libraries and sequence TCR repertoires, to increase sequencing depth and limit assay-specific biases. To estimate repertoire size and how much clonotypes are shared between individuals, the study performed deep sequencing of blood TCR repertoires from about five healthy adults. For each donor, CD4 naive and CD4 memory were each run on three plates, CD8 naive on two plates, and CD8 memory on one plate. Between about 0.8 and 9 billion PBMCs per donor were obtained by leukapheresis.

A word on this clone: Its antigen has not been determined. Per-base quality was not reported, and no clone a single base away is much larger than it.

According to the germline V gene, CDR1 reads SGHAT and CDR2 reads FQNNGV. Reading from cysteine to phenylalanine, the CDR3 counts 16 amino acids. The retained sequence is limited to the CDR3, 48 bases, with the frame set at the first base. The V end loses 8 bases and the J end loses 7 bases, and a stretch of 23 bases separates them. Results the study describes overall, beyond this receptor: Naive subsets generally had larger estimated clonotype richness than memory subsets. Compared with non-shared clonotypes, clonotypes shared by all four sorted-subset donors had higher generation probabilities. Sampling was limited to blood, and TCR repertoires in tissue likely differ from TCR repertoires in blood. Based on pairwise subsampling, the degree of clonotype sharing among donors was expected to be affected by sequencing depth. Rarefaction of sorted-subset datasets indicated incomplete sequencing despite the large sequencing depth. Because the study included only a small number of donors, the genetic and exposure-history diversity represented was limited. When a few donors were compared, the shared fraction of clonotypes was around 5.1% for naive CD4, 3.5% to 4% for naive CD8, 2% to 2.5% for memory CD4, and around 0.4% for memory CD8.

Using the deep immunoSEQ assay, TCR CDR3 regions were amplified from genomic DNA by multiplex PCR. Extracted genomic DNA from each cell subset was distributed evenly across all wells of several immunoSEQ 96-well plates, and each plate was treated as a replicate. Each replicate PCR for sorted subsets received about 220 ng genomic DNA, equal to about 30,000 T cell genomes. The purified libraries were quantified using a Qubit 3.0 fluorometer, sized with a Bioanalyzer 2100, and then quantified again using the KAPA Library Quantification kit. Each immunoSEQ 96-well plate was sequenced on its own single-read 150-cycle Illumina NextSeq 550 flow cell. The paper's processing steps were these. Because only junctional sequences without quality scores were contained in the immunoSEQ output, filtering matching that applied to full-length reads could not be performed. Sequences were annotated with PyIR, a Python wrapper for IgBLAST v1.9, using IMGT germline references to assign V/J genes and CDR3. Reads with weak V/J assignments (E-value above 1e-6), missing CDR3, stop codons, out-of-frame junctions, or ambiguous translated residues were removed. V3J clonotypes were defined as sequences sharing the same inferred V gene, J gene, and CDR3 amino acid sequence. The percentage overlap between two repertoires was calculated by dividing the number of shared unique clonotypes by the size of the smaller repertoire. Repertoire richness was assessed with RTK rarefaction, the Chao1 estimator, and Recon v2.1 estimates of unobserved clonotypes. For all TCRbeta clonotypes obtained by the gDNA method from four donors, generation probabilities were computed with OLGA. TCRdb took this table from immuneACCESS and kept in-frame rearrangements with V and J called. Such tables lack part of the clones; where checked against another copy, unresolved V genes explain under half of the gap, and the rest is unexplained. Clone size and V and J calls were adopted from that table, with D and trimming inferred from the DNA. Counted in this sample were some 2,500,000 clones; roughly 92% of them appeared once. In total, the top ten clones hold more than 0.35% of the sample.

Donors were healthy HIV-negative adults with no recently reported acute infections or vaccinations. Only Caucasian adults living in Nashville, Tennessee, USA were represented among the donors. CD4+ T cells were enriched by magnetic negative selection, after which naive cells were positively selected on CD45RA and the negative fraction was taken as the memory subset. Blood was obtained by leukapheresis, after which PBMCs were separated by Ficoll-Histopaque density gradient centrifugation and cryopreserved in liquid nitrogen vapor phase. Analytical flow cytometry was used to check the purity and quantity of each magnetically sorted T cell population. Each sorted fraction had its genomic DNA isolated and then quantified by UV absorbance on a Nanodrop 2000c.

The rearrangement joined TRBV11-2 to TRBJ2-2; the D match is possibly TRBD1 or TRBD2, with 5 bases aligned in each. The sequence derives from a man aged 18-30 years in good health. Some clones in this sample may be carry-over from other donors' samples. The sequencing sample was made of naive CD4+ T cells from PBMCs. Per the publication, the cell subset or site label means: CD45RA+ positively selected. The bases are TGTGCCAGCCGGGCGGCCGAGGGGATCGGGATCGGGGAGCTGTTTTTT. The encoded protein is CASRAAEGIGIGELFF.